The clone carrying this T cell receptor beta chain appeared many times. The antigen is unknown. V lost 1 base to trimming and J lost 1 base, with 10 bases between them. In germline, CDR1 is DFQATT, CDR2 SNEGSKA (reference sequence). The CDR3 consists of 14 residues. Regions amplified from RNA transcripts were the TCR beta CDR3 regions. HTBI primers were used for first-round RT-PCR of the TCR CDR3. TCRdb processed the multiplex PCR reads anew with MiXCR; each CDR3 protein has one entry. The table has 700,000 or so distinct CDR3 sequences, 13% to 15% seen once. The data originate from a study of T cells in Graves' hyperthyroidism and ophthalmopathy. Study-wide results and limits: Model predictions of ophthalmopathy came a median 6.5 months before onset. Blood also held most thyroid clonotypes expanded beyond 0.001.

Diagnosis rested on symptoms, serum thyroxine and TRAb, thyroid ultrasound, and orbital computed tomography. Extraction of PBMCs used roughly 9.6 ml of fresh peripheral blood. This TCR derives from a woman aged 45-59 years with Graves' ophthalmopathy. The specimen was blood. V gene TRBV20-1 combines with J gene TRBJ1-1, with D uncertain. CDR3 protein: CSARVGSQNTEAFF. The CDR3 DNA is TGCAGTGCTAGAGTCGGCAGCCAGAACACTGAAGCTTTCTTT.